A single T cell receptor (beta chain) is shown here with its context. What it binds is unknown. CDR1 and CDR2 (germline): SQVTM, ANQGSEA. This CDR3 region has 19 residues. The V segment lost 1 base and the J segment 0 bases; nucleotides outside the gene matches: 8. The sample comes from a study of T-cell reconstitution after alpha-beta-depleted transplantation in children. Study-wide points: Expanded graft clones numbering several hundred reportedly gave rise to alpha-beta T cells about two months after transplant. The authors attributed T-cell counts and diversity one year after transplant mostly to newly produced T cells. Some patients' high day-60 TCRbeta diversity was attributed to recipient cells surviving conditioning.

This sample's TCRbeta library carried unique molecular identifier barcodes. MiXCR, run by TCRdb on the PCR reads, gives a single entry per CDR3 protein. This repertoire shows around 800,000 distinct CDR3 sequences, approximately 15% found once; its top ten account for roughly 5%. The sequence came from a male patient aged 10 to 17 who had a stem cell transplant for acute lymphoblastic leukemia, so the T cells may come from the graft donor. This chain uses TRBV29-1 with TRBJ2-5; 16 bases line up with TRBD2. The sample was PBMCs, mostly from graft donor cells, taken 360 days after TCRalphabeta/CD19-depleted stem cell transplant. The CDR3 region is CSVEAQGLAGGPYQETQYF. DNA for the CDR3: TGCAGCGTTGAAGCCCAGGGACTAGCGGGAGGGCCCTACCAAGAGACCCAGTACTTC.